This T cell receptor (beta chain) was retrieved from a study of blood T cell repertoires in COVID-19. Study information: The analysed material was cDNA or gDNA that came from T cells, B-cell-depleted T cells, or PBMCs.

In the study's own analysis: Researchers report that nucleated cell counts were estimated from reference gene primer amplification. Profiling relied on immunoSEQ multiplex PCR, and the TCRdb table lists in-frame clones only, not all of them. Clone size and V and J calls were adopted from that table, with D and trimming inferred from the DNA. The data hold over 120,000 clones, with about four fifths observed a single time. This CDR3 has 15 amino acids. Trimming stripped 2 bases from V and 2 bases from J, with 13 bases between. Germline V gives CDR1 SGHVS, CDR2 FNYEAQ. Cohorts were assigned according to the clinical history that participants reported.

The V gene is TRBV7-6, the J gene TRBJ2-7; a possible D gene is TRBD1 (6 bases). The TCR sequence derives from a man aged 45-65 years who had recovered from COVID-19. The sample consisted of PBMCs or T cells enriched from blood (not recorded which). The CDR3 protein is CASSLSLGAPYEQYF. In nucleotides, the CDR3 is TGTGCCAGCAGCTTAAGTCTGGGGGCCCCCTACGAGCAGTACTTC.